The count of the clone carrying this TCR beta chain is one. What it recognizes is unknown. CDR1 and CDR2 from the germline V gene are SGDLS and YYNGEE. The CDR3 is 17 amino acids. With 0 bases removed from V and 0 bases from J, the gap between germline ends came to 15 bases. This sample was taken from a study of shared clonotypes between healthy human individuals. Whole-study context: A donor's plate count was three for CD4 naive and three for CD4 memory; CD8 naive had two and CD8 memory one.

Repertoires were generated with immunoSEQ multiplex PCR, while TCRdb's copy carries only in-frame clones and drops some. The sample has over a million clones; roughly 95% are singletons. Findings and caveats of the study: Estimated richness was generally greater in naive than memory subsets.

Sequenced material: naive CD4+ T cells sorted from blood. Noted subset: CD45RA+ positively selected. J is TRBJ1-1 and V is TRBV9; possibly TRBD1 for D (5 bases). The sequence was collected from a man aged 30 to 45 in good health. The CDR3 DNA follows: TGTGCCAGCAGCGTAGCTTCTACGGGGGTTATGAACACTGAAGCTTTCTTT. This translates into CASSVASTGVMNTEAFF.